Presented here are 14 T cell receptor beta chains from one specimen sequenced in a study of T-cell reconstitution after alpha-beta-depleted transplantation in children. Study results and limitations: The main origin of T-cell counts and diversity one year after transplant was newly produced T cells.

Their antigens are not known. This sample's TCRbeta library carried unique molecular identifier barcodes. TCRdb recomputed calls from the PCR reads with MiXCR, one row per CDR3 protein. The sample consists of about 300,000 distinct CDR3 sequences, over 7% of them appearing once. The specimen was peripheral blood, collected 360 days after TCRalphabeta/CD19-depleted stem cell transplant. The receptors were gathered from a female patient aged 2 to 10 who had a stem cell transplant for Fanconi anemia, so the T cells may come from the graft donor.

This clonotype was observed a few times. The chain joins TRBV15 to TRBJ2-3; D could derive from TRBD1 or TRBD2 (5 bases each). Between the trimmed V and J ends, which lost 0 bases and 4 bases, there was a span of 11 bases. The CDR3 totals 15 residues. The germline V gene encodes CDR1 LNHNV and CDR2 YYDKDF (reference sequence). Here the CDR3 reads CATSRDGGLADTQYF. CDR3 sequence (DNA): TGTGCCACCAGCAGAGATGGGGGTCTCGCAGATACGCAGTATTTT.

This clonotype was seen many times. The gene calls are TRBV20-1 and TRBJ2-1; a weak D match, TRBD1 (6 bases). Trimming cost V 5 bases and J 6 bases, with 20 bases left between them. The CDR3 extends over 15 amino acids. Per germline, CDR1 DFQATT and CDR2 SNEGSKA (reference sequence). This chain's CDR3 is CSAYDQGSLRNEQFF. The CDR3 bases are TGCAGTGCTTACGATCAGGGGAGCCTTCGCAATGAGCAGTTCTTC.

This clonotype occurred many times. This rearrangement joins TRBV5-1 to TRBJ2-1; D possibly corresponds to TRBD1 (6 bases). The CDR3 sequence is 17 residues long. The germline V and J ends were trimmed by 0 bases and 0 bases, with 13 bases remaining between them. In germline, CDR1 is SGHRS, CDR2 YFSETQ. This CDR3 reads CASSLGGLESSYNEQFF. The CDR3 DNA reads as TGCGCCAGCAGCTTGGGGGGGCTCGAGAGCTCCTACAATGAGCAGTTCTTC.

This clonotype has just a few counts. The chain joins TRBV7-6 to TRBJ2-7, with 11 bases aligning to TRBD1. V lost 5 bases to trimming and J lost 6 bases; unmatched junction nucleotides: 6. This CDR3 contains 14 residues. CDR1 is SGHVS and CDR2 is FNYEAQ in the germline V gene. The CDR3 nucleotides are TGTGCCAGCAGCAACCGGGACAGGGGGTTCGAGCAGTACTTC. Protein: CASSNRDRGFEQYF. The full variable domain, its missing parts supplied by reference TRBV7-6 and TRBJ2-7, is GAGVSQSPRYKVTKRGQDVALRCDPISGHVSLYWYRQALGQGPEFLTYFNYEAQQDKSGLPNDRFSAERPEGSISTLTIQRTEQRDSAMYRCASSNRDRGFEQYFGPGTRLTVT.

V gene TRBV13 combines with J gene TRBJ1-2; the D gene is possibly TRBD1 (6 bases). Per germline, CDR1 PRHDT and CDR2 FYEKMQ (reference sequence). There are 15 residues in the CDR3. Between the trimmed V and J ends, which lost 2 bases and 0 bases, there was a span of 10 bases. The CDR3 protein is CASSLRGTSNYGYTF. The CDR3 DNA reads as TGTGCCAGCAGCTTAAGGGGGACCTCTAACTATGGCTACACCTTC.

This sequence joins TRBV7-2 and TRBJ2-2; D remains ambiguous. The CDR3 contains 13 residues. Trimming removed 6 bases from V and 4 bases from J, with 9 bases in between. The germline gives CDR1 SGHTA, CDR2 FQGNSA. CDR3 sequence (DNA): TGTGCCAGCAGTCAACCTAGCACCGGGGAGCTGTTTTTT. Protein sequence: CASSQPSTGELFF. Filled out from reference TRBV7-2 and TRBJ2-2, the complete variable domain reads GAGVSQSPSNKVTEKGKDVELRCDPISGHTALYWYRQSLGQGLEFLIYFQGNSAPDKSGLPSDRFSAERTGGSVSTLTIQRTQQEDSAVYLCASSQPSTGELFFGEGSRLTVL.

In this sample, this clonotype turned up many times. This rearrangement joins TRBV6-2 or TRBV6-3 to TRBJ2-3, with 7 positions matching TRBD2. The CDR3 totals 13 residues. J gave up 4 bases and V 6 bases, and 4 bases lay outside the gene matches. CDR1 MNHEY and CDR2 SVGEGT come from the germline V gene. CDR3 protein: CASRRTRADTQYF. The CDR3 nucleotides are TGTGCCAGCAGAAGGACTAGGGCAGATACGCAGTATTTT.

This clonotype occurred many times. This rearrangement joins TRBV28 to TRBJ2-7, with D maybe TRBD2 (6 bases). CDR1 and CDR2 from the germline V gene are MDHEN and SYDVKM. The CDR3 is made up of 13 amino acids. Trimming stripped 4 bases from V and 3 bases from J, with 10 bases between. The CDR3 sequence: CASSSTRFYEQYF. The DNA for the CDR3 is TGTGCCAGCAGTTCGACTAGGTTCTACGAGCAGTACTTC.

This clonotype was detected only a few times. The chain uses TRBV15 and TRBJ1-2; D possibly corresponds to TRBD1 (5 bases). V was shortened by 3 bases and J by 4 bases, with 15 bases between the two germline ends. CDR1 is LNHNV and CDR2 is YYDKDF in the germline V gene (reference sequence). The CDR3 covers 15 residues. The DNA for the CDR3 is TGTGCCACCAGCAGTCTCAGGGATGTGGGCTATGGCTACACCTTC. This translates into CATSSLRDVGYGYTF.

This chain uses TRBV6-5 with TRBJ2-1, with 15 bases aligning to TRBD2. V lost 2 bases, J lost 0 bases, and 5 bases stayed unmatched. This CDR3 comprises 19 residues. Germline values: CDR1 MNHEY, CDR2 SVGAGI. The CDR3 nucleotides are TGTGCCAGCAGTTACGTAGGACTAGCGGGAGGGGGCTCCTACAATGAGCAGTTCTTC. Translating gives CASSYVGLAGGGSYNEQFF.

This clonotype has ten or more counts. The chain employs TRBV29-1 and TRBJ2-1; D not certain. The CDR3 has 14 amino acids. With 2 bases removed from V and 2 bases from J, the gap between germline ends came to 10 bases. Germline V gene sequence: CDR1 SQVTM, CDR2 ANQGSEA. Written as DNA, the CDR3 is TGCAGCGTTGAATTTTGGCAGGCCTACAATGAGCAGTTCTTC. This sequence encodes CSVEFWQAYNEQFF.

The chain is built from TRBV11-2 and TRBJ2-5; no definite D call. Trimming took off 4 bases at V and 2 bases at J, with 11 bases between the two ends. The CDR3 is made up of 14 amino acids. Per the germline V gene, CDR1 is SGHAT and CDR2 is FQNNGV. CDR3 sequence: CASSYPGRQETQYF. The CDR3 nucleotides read TGTGCCAGCAGCTACCCGGGCCGGCAAGAGACCCAGTACTTC.

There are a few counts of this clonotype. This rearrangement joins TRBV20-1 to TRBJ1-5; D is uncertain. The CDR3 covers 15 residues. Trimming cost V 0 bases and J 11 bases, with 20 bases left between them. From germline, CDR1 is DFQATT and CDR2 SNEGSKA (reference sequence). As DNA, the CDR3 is TGCAGTGCTAGAGATAGCCAGACCAAATACGGGACCCAGCATTTT. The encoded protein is CSARDSQTKYGTQHF.

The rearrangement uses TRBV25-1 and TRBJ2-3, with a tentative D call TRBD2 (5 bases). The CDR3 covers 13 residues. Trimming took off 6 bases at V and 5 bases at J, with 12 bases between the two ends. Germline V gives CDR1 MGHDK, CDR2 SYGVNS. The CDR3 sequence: CASSGGAVDTQYF. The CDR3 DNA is TGTGCCAGCAGCGGAGGAGCCGTAGATACGCAGTATTTT.